This TCR beta chain stems from a study of cytomegalovirus exposure and HLA in healthy donors. Study overall: Of all 400 or so donors who were genotyped, roughly 81% belonged to the Caucasian-associated ancestry cluster. Study findings and constraints: What a later analysis showed was that several of the most significant clusters appeared linked to common viral pathogens.

The length of the CDR3 is 14 residues. V trimming: 7 bases; J trimming: 4 bases; junction bases outside the gene matches: 9. CDR1 MNHNS and CDR2 SASEGT come from the germline V gene. Both 60 Vbeta primers and 13 Jbeta primers went into the PCR. The method was immunoSEQ multiplex PCR; TCRdb's version includes in-frame clones alone and lacks a portion of them. This table holds 120,000 or so clones, around 78% found once. This clone was counted a few times. Its antigen is not identified. The material sequenced was PBMCs. The receptor was isolated from a young man in good health and CMV-seropositive. The chain uses TRBV6-1 and TRBJ1-1, with TRBD1 matching over 7 bases. The CDR3 region has the DNA TGTGCCAGCATTATAGACAGGGCGGGCACTGAAGCTTTCTTT. Translation: CASIIDRAGTEAFF.